This T cell receptor (beta chain) was observed in a study of graft-versus-host responses after intestinal transplantation. Study as a whole: In this cohort, recipients had multivisceral, liver-intestinal, or isolated intestinal transplants. Anti-thymocyte globulin served as induction for all recipients, who then took tacrolimus and steroids for three to four years.

The CDR3 extends over 15 amino acids. CDR1 and CDR2 (germline): MNHEY, SVGAGI. V gave up 0 bases and J gave up 6 bases, with 12 bases separating them. On this clone itself: Its cognate antigen is unknown.

The study, taken as a whole, reports: Recipient-marrow GvH clones were detected, some having first appeared in ileum or blood. Early post-transplant falls in HvG clones accompanied the peak levels of circulating GvH clones.

TCRdb keeps only in-frame clones here, not all; method: immunoSEQ multiplex PCR. This table has roughly 46,000 clones, about 93% appearing once. Sequencing used PBMCs, obtained 786 days after a first intestinal transplant, on the day of a second. The chain combines TRBV6-5 with TRBJ1-5, with D hard to call. This TCR was sampled from a human patient who received an intestinal transplant, so some T cells may come from the graft donor. Written as DNA, the CDR3 is TGTGCCAGCAGTTACTCGGGTAAAGTGTCTCAGCCCCAGCATTTT. Protein sequence: CASSYSGKVSQPQHF.